The sequence of this T cell receptor (beta chain) was determined in a study of response to subunit inactivated influenza vaccine. One entry per CDR3 protein, called by TCRdb with MiXCR from the RT-PCR reads. The table lists 600,000 to 850,000 distinct CDR3 sequences, about 15% of them singletons, with 7.5% to 8% in the top ten. General study results and limits: Authors suggested that a seasonal influenza vaccination recruits few new T cells each time.

With regard to this clonotype: Its antigen is undetermined.

The sequencing used PBMCs from blood, collected about 14 days before vaccination. This TCR was sampled from a middle-aged man who received an inactivated influenza vaccine.

For the CDR3, the DNA is TGTGCCAGCAGCAGGACAGGGGGCGTCCACGAGCAGTACTTC. Translating gives CASSRTGGVHEQYF. The chain combines TRBV6-1 with TRBJ2-7, with TRBD1 identical over 11 bases. Trimming cost V 6 bases and J 5 bases; bases outside gene matches: 6. The CDR3 extends over 14 amino acids. Germline loops: CDR1 MNHNS, CDR2 SASEGT.